This record covers a single TCR beta chain. TCRdb's copy holds only in-frame clones and misses some; the assay was immunoSEQ multiplex PCR. The sample contains around 110,000 clones, 75% to 95% of which appear only once. Stated time point: peripheral blood 6 weeks after treatment start. Enrolled patients showed locally advanced or metastatic urothelial carcinoma. This sample is drawn from a study of PD-L1 blockade in urothelial cancer. Study-wide context: Males with urothelial cancer arising in the bladder constituted most of the 29 patients. Prior regimens of chemotherapy numbered 0 to 3 per patient. The analyses of blood took place 3 weeks (second dose) and 6 weeks after treatment start.

The CDR3 spans 18 residues. Germline CDR1 KGHSH, CDR2 LQKENI. With V trimmed by 0 bases and J by 5 bases, 10 bases remained unmatched. This clonotype was obtained from a man aged 55-75 years with urothelial cancer. The chain joins TRBV18 to TRBJ2-5; 12 bases line up with TRBD2. This sample comprised PBMCs, obtained around atezolizumab (anti-PD-L1) treatment. The CDR3: CASSPPTTSGSRAETQYF. In DNA, the CDR3 is TGTGCCAGCTCACCACCCACGACTAGCGGGAGTAGGGCGGAGACCCAGTACTTC. The full variable domain, in which reference TRBV18 and TRBJ2-5 provide the parts outside the CDR3, is NAGVMQNPRHLVRRRGQEARLRCSPMKGHSHVYWYRQLPEEGLKFMVYLQKENIIDESGMPKERFSAEFPKEGPSILRIQQVVRGDSAAYFCASSPPTTSGSRAETQYFGPGTRLLVL.